The 11 T cell receptor beta chains below were found in one sample sequenced in a study of blood T cell repertoires in COVID-19. Assay: immunoSEQ multiplex PCR; the TCRdb copy retains only in-frame clones and omits some. The data show 45,000 to 65,000 clones, with 75% to 95% seen just once and 8.6% held by the top ten. The specimen sequenced was peripheral blood. The receptors stem from a human donor in a cohort sampled during active COVID-19.

The J gene is TRBJ2-7, the V gene TRBV27, with TRBD1 matching over 7 bases. Trimming at V came to 5 bases and at J to 5 bases, leaving 15 bases not matched to a gene. This CDR3 has 16 amino acids. Germline lookup yields CDR1 MNHEY and CDR2 SMNVEV (reference sequence). The CDR3 nucleotides are TGTGCCAGCAGTCCCCCCCCGACAGGGCCCTCGGACGAGCAGTACTTC. It codes for CASSPPPTGPSDEQYF.

The J gene is TRBJ1-1, the V gene TRBV6-5, with D hard to call. V lost 4 bases and J lost 0, with 6 bases in between. The germline V gene has CDR1 MNHEY and CDR2 SVGAGI. This CDR3 comprises 13 residues. Here the CDR3 DNA reads TGTGCCAGCAGTTTAGAAATGAACACTGAAGCTTTCTTT. The encoded protein is CASSLEMNTEAFF.

V and J are TRBV27 and TRBJ1-2; no clear D gene. V lost 6 bases to trimming and J lost 2 bases, with 19 bases between them. Germline V gives CDR1 MNHEY, CDR2 SMNVEV (reference sequence). The CDR3 has 16 amino acids. The CDR3 sequence: CASRQTFSAVNYGYTF. CDR3 in DNA: TGTGCCAGCAGACAAACCTTTTCAGCGGTCAACTATGGCTACACCTTC.

This clone was seen once. The rearrangement joins TRBV6-5 to TRBJ2-1, with 9 nucleotides matching TRBD2. CDR3 length: 16 amino acids. Germline V gene sequence: CDR1 MNHEY, CDR2 SVGAGI. V trimming: 2 bases; J trimming: 5 bases; junction bases outside the gene matches: 7. The CDR3 protein is CASSYRGTSLDNEQFF. CDR3 nucleotides: TGTGCCAGCAGTTACAGGGGGACTAGCCTCGACAATGAGCAGTTCTTC.

The chain employs TRBV28 and TRBJ1-1; TRBD1 agrees at 10 bases. CDR1 MDHEN and CDR2 SYDVKM come from the germline V gene. The CDR3 has 14 amino acids. Unmatched junction bases numbered 11, after V lost 6 bases and J lost 10 bases. The CDR3 DNA follows: TGTGCCAGCAGGTCGACAGGGGGCTACTCCTCAGCTTTCTTT. It encodes CASRSTGGYSSAFF. Full variable domain (outside the CDR3, taken from reference TRBV28 and TRBJ1-1): DVKVTQSSRYLVKRTGEKVFLECVQDMDHENMFWYRQDPGLGLRLIYFSYDVKMKEKGDIPEGYSVSREKKERFSLILESASTNQTSMYLCASRSTGGYSSAFFGQGTRLTVV.

This chain uses TRBV6-5 with TRBJ1-1; D possibly corresponds to TRBD1 (5 bases). The CDR3 sequence is 15 residues long. V was pared by 5 bases and J by 4 bases, with 17 bases between. In germline, CDR1 is MNHEY, CDR2 SVGAGI. This CDR3 reads CASSIGPGGGTEAFF. The CDR3 coding sequence is TGTGCCAGCAGTATCGGGCCGGGGGGGGGCACTGAAGCTTTCTTT.

CDR3 DNA: TGTGCCAGCAGTCTCACAGGGCTTTACAGTTCACCCCTCCACTTT. It is translated as CASSLTGLYSSPLHF. The gene calls are TRBV6-6 and TRBJ1-6, with D perhaps matching TRBD1 (6 bases). The CDR3 sequence is 15 residues long. Germline V gene lookup returns CDR1 MNHNY and CDR2 SVGAGI (reference sequence). V lost 5 bases, J lost 9 bases, and 17 bases lay in between.

The chain joins TRBV6-5 to TRBJ1-5; D not resolved. Germline-derived CDR1 and CDR2 are MNHEY and SVGAGI. Trimming took 4 bases from V and 0 from J, leaving 7 bases between them. The length of the CDR3 is 14 residues. As DNA, the CDR3 is TGTGCCAGCAGTTCCCGCGGTAGCAATCAGCCCCAGCATTTT. Translating gives CASSSRGSNQPQHF.

The rearrangement joins TRBV27 to TRBJ2-4; 7 nucleotides align to TRBD2. Germline V gene data show CDR1 as MNHEY and CDR2 as SMNVEV (reference sequence). This CDR3 comprises 14 residues. V was pared by 4 bases and J by 6 bases, with 6 bases of the junction left unmatched. The CDR3 is CASSSGGSLNIQYF. Here the CDR3 DNA reads TGTGCCAGCAGTTCCGGGGGGTCGTTAAACATTCAGTACTTC.

V and J are TRBV7-9 and TRBJ1-2; D is unclear. The V end lost 5 bases, the J end lost 2 bases, and 18 bases lay between the germline ends. Germline V gives CDR1 SEHNR, CDR2 FQNEAQ (reference sequence). The CDR3 has 16 residues. The DNA of the CDR3 is TGTGCCAGCAGCCCCCCAGCGTGGTCAAAGAACTATGGCTACACCTTC. Its protein product is CASSPPAWSKNYGYTF.

The J gene is TRBJ2-1, the V gene TRBV18; D gene ambiguous. The CDR3 spans 13 residues. Between the trimmed V and J ends, which lost 0 bases and 7 bases, there was a span of 7 bases. Germline CDR1 is KGHSH and CDR2 is LQKENI. CDR3 DNA: TGTGCCAGCTCACCACCTCTTTTAAATGAGCAGTTCTTC. Translated, it gives CASSPPLLNEQFF.